This TCR beta chain was recorded in a study of T-cell reconstitution after alpha-beta-depleted transplantation in children. This clonotype was observed a handful of times. This CDR3 spans 14 amino acids. Trimming shortened V by 2 bases and J by 2 bases, and 10 bases separated the two germline ends. CDR1 SGHTA and CDR2 FQGNSA come from the germline V gene. Researchers prepared the TCRbeta library using unique molecular identifiers, the study reports. TCRdb re-called the PCR reads through MiXCR, storing one row per CDR3 protein. The sample lists a few hundred thousand distinct CDR3 sequences; about a sixth were seen once.

The source is a human donor who donated a stem cell graft to a child with acute lymphoblastic leukemia. The sample consisted of PBMCs from the stem cell graft donor, taken from the stem cell graft. The chain carries TRBV7-2 and TRBJ2-7; D is ambiguous. The CDR3 here is CASSLTGFTYEQYF. The CDR3 bases are TGTGCCAGCAGCTTAACCGGATTTACCTACGAGCAGTACTTC.